The 6 T cell receptor beta chains below were found in one sample sequenced in a study of response to subunit inactivated influenza vaccine. TCRdb re-called the RT-PCR reads with MiXCR, one entry per CDR3 protein. Found here are 250,000 to 350,000 distinct CDR3 sequences, roughly 22% of them singletons; the top ten hold 10%. Sequences were derived from PBMCs from blood, sampled roughly 20 months after vaccination. The receptor set was obtained from a man between 50 and 70 years old who received an inactivated influenza vaccine.

This chain links TRBV5-1 with TRBJ1-1, with unresolved D. Germline V gene data show CDR1 as SGHRS and CDR2 as YFSETQ. V was trimmed by 7 bases and J by 4 bases, leaving 11 bases between them. The length of the CDR3 is 12 residues. In nucleotides, the CDR3 is TGCGCCAGCCGGGAAAGGGCCACTGAAGCTTTCTTT. Translation gives CASRERATEAFF.

This clonotype was counted between two and nine times. The chain couples TRBV7-3 to TRBJ2-7; tentatively, D is TRBD2 (6 bases). The V gene lost 6 bases and the J gene lost 5 bases, with 14 bases spanning the gap. The CDR3 length is 13 residues. CDR1 is SGHTA, CDR2 FQGTGA, per germline. The CDR3 loop reads CASSPFGGNEQYF. The CDR3 nucleotides are TGTGCCAGCAGTCCCTTCGGGGGTAACGAGCAGTACTTC.

Comments on this clonotype: A much larger clone differs by one base, so this may be a read error. The chain couples TRBV2 to TRBJ1-5, with a weak D call TRBD1 (5 bases). CDR3 length: 14 amino acids. Germline V gene lookup returns CDR1 SNHLY and CDR2 FYNNEI. The V end lost 2 bases, the J end lost 2 bases, and 7 bases lay between the germline ends. The CDR3 is CASSEKGGNQPQHF. The CDR3 nucleotides are TGTGCCAGCAGTGAAAAAGGGGGCAATCAGCCCCAGCATTTT.

The gene calls are TRBV5-1 and TRBJ2-3; 12 bases are shared with TRBD2. The CDR3 runs 18 residues. Germline V gene data show CDR1 as SGHRS and CDR2 as YFSETQ. Trimming at V came to 1 base and at J to 6 bases, leaving 12 bases not matched to a gene. The DNA of the CDR3 is TGCGCCAGCAGCTTGAGGCGGTCTAGCGGGGGGGCCATGGATACGCAGTATTTT. Protein: CASSLRRSSGGAMDTQYF.

CDR3 amino acids: CASSLIKTGVRATYGYTF. The CDR3 DNA follows: TGCGCCAGCAGTCTTATCAAGACAGGGGTTCGGGCTACCTATGGCTACACCTTC. This chain joins TRBV10-2 and TRBJ1-2; TRBD1 agrees at 8 bases. The CDR3 is 18 amino acids. Germline CDR1 and CDR2: WSHSY and SAAADI. The V segment lost 5 bases and the J segment 4 bases; nucleotides outside the gene matches: 18.

This clonotype has only a few counts. The chain joins TRBV2 to TRBJ1-5; the D is unclear. V was clipped by 2 bases and J by 4 bases, with 9 bases between them. The CDR3 is made up of 14 amino acids. Per the germline V gene, CDR1 is SNHLY and CDR2 is FYNNEI. The CDR3 coding sequence is TGTGCCAGCAGTGAACTGGGCGGAAATCAGCCCCAGCATTTT. Translating gives CASSELGGNQPQHF.